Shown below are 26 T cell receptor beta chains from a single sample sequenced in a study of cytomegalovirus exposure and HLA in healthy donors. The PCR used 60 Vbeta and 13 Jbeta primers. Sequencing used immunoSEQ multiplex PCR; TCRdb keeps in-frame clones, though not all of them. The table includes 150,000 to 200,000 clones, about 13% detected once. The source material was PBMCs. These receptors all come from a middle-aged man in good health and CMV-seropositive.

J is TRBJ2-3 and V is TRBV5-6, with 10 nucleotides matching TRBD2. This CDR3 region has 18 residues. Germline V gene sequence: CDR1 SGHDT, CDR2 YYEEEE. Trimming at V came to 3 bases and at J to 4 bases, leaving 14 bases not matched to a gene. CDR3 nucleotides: TGTGCCAGCAGCTGGGCCCCCACTAGCGGGGCCTCCCCAGATACGCAGTATTTT. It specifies CASSWAPTSGASPDTQYF.

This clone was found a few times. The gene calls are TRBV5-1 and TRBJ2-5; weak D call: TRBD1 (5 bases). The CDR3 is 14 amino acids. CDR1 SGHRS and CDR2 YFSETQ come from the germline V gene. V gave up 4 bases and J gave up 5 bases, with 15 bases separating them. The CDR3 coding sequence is TGCGCCAGCAGCCCGCGACAGCGCCGGGAGACCCAGTACTTC. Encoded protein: CASSPRQRRETQYF.

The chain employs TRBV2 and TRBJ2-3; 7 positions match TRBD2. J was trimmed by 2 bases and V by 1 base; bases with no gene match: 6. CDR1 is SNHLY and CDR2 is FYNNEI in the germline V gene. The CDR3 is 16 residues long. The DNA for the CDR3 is TGTGCCAGCAGTGAAGGAAGCGGGGCTAACACAGATACGCAGTATTTT. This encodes CASSEGSGANTDTQYF.

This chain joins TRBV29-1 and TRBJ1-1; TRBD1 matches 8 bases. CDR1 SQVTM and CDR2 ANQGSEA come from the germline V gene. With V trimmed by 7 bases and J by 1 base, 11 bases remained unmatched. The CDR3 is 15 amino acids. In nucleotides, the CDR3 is TGCAGCGCCAACCCTTCCGGGACAGGGAACACTGAAGCTTTCTTT. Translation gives CSANPSGTGNTEAFF. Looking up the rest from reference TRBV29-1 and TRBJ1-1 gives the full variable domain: SAVISQKPSRDICQRGTSLTIQCQVDSQVTMMFWYRQQPGQSLTLIATANQGSEATYESGFVIDKFPISRPNLTFSTLTVSNMSPEDSSIYLCSANPSGTGNTEAFFGQGTRLTVV.

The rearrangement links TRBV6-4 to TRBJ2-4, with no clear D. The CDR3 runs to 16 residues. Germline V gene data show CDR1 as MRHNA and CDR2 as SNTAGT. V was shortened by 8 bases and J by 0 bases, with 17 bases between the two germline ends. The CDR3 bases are TGTGCCAGCTACTCGAATAGAGTAAGAGCCAAAAACATTCAGTACTTC. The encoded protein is CASYSNRVRAKNIQYF.

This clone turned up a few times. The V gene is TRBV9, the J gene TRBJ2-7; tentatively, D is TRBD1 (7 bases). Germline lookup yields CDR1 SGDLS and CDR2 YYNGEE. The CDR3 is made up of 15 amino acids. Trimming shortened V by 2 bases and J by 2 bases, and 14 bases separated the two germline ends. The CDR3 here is CASSVGPGGTYEQYF. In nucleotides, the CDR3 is TGTGCCAGCAGCGTGGGTCCAGGGGGGACCTACGAGCAGTACTTC.

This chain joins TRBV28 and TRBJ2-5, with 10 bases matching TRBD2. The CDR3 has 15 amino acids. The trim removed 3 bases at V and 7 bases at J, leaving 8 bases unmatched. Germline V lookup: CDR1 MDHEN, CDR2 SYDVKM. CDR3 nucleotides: TGTGCCAGCAGTTTGGCCAGCGGGGGGGCATGGACCCAGTACTTC. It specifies CASSLASGGAWTQYF.

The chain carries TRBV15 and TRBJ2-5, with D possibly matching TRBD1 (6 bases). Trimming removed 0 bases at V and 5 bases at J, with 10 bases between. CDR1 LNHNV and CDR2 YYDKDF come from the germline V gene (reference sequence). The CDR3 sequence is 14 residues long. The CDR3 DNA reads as TGTGCCACCAGCAGAGATTCAGGGGTGGAGACCCAGTACTTC. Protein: CATSRDSGVETQYF. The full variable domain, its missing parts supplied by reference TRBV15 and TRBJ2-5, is DAMVIQNPRYQVTQFGKPVTLSCSQTLNHNVMYWYQQKSSQAPKLLFHYYDKDFNNEADTPDNFQSRRPNTSFCFLDIRSPGLGDTAMYLCATSRDSGVETQYFGPGTRLLVL.

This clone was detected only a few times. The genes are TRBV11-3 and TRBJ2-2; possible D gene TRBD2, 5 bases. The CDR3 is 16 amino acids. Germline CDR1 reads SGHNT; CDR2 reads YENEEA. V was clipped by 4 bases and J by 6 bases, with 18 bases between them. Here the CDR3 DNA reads TGTGCCAGCAGCTACCTCCGGGGTCAGATTCCCGGGGAGCTGTTTTTT. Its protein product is CASSYLRGQIPGELFF.

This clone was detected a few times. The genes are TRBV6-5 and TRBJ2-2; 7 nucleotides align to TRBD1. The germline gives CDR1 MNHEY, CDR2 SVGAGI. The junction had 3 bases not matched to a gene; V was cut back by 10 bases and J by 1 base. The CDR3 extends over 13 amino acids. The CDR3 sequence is CATRTGNTGELFF. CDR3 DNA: TGTGCCACCCGGACAGGGAACACCGGGGAGCTGTTTTTT.

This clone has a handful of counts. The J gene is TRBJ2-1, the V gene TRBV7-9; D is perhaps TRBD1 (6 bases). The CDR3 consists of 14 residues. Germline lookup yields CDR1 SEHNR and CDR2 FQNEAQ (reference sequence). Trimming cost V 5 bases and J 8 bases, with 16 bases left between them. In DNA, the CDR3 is TGTGCCAGCAGCCGCAGACAGGTTGCCGATGAGCAGTTCTTC. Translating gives CASSRRQVADEQFF.

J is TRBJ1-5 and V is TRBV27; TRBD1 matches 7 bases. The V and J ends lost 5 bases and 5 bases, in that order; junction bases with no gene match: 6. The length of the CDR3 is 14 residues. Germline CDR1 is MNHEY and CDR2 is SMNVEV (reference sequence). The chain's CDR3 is CASSDGQADQPQHF. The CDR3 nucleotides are TGTGCCAGCAGTGACGGACAGGCCGATCAGCCCCAGCATTTT.

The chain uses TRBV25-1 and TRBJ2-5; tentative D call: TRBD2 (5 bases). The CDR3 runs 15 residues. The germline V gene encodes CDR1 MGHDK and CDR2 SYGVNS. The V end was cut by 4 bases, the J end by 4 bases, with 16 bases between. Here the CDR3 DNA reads TGTGCCAGCAGTGGCCCTTCAGTAGAGGGAGAGACCCAGTACTTC. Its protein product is CASSGPSVEGETQYF.

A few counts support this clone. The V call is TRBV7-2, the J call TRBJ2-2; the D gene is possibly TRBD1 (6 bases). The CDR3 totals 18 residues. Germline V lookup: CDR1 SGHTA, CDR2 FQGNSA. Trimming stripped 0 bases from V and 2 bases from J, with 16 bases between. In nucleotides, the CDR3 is TGTGCCAGCAGCTTAGCGGGGGCCCTCCGAATAAACACCGGGGAGCTGTTTTTT. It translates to CASSLAGALRINTGELFF. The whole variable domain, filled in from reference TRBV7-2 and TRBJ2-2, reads GAGVSQSPSNKVTEKGKDVELRCDPISGHTALYWYRQSLGQGLEFLIYFQGNSAPDKSGLPSDRFSAERTGGSVSTLTIQRTQQEDSAVYLCASSLAGALRINTGELFFGEGSRLTVL.

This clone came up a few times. The CDR3 DNA sequence: TGTGCCAGCAGCTTGGGCGGCGGCGGGGGGGCCTTGGATGAGCAGTTCTTC. Amino acids: CASSLGGGGGALDEQFF. The chain has TRBV5-4 and TRBJ2-1; 9 bases align to TRBD2. Germline V CDR1 and CDR2: SGHNT, YYREEE (reference sequence). J gave up 8 bases and V 0 bases, and 12 bases lay outside the gene matches. The CDR3 runs 17 residues.

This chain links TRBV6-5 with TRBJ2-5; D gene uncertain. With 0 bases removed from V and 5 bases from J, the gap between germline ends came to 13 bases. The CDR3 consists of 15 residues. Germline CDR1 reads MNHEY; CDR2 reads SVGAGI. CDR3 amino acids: CASSYSSSPGETQYF. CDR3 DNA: TGTGCCAGCAGTTACTCATCCTCCCCCGGGGAGACCCAGTACTTC.

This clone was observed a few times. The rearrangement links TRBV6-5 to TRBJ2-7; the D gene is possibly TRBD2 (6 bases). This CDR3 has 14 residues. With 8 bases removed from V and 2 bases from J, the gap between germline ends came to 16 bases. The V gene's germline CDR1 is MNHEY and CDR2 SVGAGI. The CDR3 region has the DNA TGTGCCAGCGCCCCTTCCGGGAGAGCCTACGAGCAGTACGTC. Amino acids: CASAPSGRAYEQYV.

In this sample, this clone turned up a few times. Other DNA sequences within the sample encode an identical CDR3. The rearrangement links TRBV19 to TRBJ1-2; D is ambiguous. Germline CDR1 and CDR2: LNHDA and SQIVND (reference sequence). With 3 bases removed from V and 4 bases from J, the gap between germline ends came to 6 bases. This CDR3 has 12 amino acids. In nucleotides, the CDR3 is TGTGCCAGTAGTATCTCGGTCTATGGCTACACCTTC. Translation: CASSISVYGYTF.

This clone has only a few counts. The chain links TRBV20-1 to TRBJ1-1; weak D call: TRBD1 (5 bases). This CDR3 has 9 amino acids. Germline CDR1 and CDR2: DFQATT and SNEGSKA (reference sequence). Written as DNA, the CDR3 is TGCACAGGGCGAGCTGAAGCTTTCTTT. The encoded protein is CTGRAEAFF.

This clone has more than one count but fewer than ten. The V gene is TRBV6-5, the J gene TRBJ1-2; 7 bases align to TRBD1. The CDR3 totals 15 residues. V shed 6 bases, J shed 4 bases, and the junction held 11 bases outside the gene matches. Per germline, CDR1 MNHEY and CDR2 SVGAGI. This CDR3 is CASRSEQGTFYGYTF. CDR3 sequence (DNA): TGTGCCAGCAGAAGTGAACAGGGGACCTTCTATGGCTACACCTTC.

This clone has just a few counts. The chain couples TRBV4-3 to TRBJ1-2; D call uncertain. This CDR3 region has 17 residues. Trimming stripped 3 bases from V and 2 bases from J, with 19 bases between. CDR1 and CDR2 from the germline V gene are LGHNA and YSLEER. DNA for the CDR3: TGCGCCAGCAGCCACCTACGCAGCGGCGTGGGGAACTATGGCTACACCTTC. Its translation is CASSHLRSGVGNYGYTF.

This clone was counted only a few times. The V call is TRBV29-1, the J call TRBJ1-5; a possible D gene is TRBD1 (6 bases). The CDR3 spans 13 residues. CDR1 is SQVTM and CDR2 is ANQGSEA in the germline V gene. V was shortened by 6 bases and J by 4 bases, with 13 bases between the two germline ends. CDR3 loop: CSVGDTRNQPQHF. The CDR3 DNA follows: TGCAGCGTCGGGGACACAAGGAATCAGCCCCAGCATTTT.

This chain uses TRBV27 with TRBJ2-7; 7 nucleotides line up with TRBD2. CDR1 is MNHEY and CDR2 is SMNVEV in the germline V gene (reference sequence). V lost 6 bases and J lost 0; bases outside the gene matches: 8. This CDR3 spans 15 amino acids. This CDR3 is CASSPRRGSSYEQYV. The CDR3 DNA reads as TGTGCCAGCAGCCCGCGGCGGGGGAGCTCCTACGAGCAGTACGTC.

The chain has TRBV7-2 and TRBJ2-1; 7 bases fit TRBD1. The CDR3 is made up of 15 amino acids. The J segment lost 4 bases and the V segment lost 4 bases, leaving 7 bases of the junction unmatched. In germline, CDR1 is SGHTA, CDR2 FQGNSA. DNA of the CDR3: TGTGCCAGCAGCTCCTCGGGACAGCTTTACAATGAGCAGTTCTTC. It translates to CASSSSGQLYNEQFF.

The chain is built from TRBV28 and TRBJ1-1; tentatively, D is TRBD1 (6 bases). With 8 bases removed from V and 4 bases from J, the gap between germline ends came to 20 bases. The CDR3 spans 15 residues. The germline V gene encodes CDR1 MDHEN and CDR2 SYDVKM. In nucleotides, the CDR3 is TGTGCCAGCTTCCCCGCCGGGGGGCGAGTCACTGAAGCTTTCTTT. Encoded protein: CASFPAGGRVTEAFF.

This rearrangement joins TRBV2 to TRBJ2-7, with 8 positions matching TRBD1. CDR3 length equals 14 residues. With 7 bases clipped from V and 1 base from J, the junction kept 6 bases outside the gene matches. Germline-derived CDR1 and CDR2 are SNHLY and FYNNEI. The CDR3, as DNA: TGTGCCAGCACCATGGACAGGGTATCCTACGAGCAGTACTTC. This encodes CASTMDRVSYEQYF. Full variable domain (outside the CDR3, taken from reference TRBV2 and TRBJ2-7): EPEVTQTPSHQVTQMGQEVILRCVPISNHLYFYWYRQILGQKVEFLVSFYNNEISEKSEIFDDQFSVERPDGSNFTLKIRSTKLEDSAMYFCASTMDRVSYEQYFGPGTRLTVT.